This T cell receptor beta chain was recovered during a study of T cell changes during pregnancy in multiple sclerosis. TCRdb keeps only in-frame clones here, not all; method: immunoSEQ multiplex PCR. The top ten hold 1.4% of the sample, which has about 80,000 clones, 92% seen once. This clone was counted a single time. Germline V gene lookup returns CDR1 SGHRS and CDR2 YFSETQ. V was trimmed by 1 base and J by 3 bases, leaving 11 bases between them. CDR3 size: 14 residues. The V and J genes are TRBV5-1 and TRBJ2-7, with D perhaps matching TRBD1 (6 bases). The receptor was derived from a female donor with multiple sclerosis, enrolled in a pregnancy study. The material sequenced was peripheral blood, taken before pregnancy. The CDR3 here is CASSLPQQGYEQYF. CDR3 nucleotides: TGCGCCAGCAGCTTGCCCCAACAGGGCTACGAGCAGTACTTC.